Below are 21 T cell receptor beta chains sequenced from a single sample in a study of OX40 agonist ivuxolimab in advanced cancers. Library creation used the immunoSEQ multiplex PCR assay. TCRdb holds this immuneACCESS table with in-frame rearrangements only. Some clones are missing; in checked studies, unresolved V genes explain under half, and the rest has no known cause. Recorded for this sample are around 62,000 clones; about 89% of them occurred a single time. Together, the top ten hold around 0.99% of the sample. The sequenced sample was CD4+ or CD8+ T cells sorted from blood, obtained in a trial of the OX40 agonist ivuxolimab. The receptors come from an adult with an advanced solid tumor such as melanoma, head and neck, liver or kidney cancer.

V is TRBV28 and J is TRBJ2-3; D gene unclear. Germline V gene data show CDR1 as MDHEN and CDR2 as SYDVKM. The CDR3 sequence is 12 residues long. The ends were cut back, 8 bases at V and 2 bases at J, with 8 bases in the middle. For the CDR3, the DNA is TGTGCCAGCCATAGAATCACAGATACGCAGTATTTT. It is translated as CASHRITDTQYF. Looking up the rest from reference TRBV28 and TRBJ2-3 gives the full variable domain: DVKVTQSSRYLVKRTGEKVFLECVQDMDHENMFWYRQDPGLGLRLIYFSYDVKMKEKGDIPEGYSVSREKKERFSLILESASTNQTSMYLCASHRITDTQYFGPGTRLTVL.

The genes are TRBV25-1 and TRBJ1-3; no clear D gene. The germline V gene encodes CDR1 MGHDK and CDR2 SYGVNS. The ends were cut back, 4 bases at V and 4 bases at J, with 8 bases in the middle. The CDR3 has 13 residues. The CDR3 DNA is TGTGCCAGCAGTGTAGGATGGGGAAACACCATATATTTT. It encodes CASSVGWGNTIYF.

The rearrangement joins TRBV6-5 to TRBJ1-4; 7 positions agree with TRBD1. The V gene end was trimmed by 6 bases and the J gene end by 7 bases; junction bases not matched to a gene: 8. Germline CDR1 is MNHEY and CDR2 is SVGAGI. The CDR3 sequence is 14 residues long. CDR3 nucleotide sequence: TGTGCCAGCAGCCCCAAGGGGGCGATTGAAAAACTGTTTTTT. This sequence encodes CASSPKGAIEKLFF.

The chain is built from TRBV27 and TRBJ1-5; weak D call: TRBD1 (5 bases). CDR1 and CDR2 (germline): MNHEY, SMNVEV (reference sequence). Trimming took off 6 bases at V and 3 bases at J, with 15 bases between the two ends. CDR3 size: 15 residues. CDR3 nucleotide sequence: TGTGCCAGCAGCCGCACCGGGACGGACAATCAGCCCCAGCATTTT. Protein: CASSRTGTDNQPQHF.

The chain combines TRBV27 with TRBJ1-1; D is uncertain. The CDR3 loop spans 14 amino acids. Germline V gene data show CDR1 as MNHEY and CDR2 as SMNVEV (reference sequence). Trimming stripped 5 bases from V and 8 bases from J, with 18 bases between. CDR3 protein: CASSPSPTAKEAFF. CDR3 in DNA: TGTGCCAGCAGTCCCTCTCCGACGGCCAAGGAAGCTTTCTTT.

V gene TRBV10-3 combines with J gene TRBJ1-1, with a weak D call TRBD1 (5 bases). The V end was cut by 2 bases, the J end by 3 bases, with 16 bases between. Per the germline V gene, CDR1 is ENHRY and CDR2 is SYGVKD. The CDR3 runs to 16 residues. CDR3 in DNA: TGTGCCATCAGTGAGCTCCCCTGGGGGATGGACACTGAAGCTTTCTTT. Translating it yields CAISELPWGMDTEAFF.

CDR3 region: CALDVPPGNTIYF. Here the CDR3 DNA reads TGTGCCCTGGACGTTCCGCCTGGAAACACCATATATTTT. V and J are TRBV30 and TRBJ1-3; no clear D gene. Per the germline V gene, CDR1 is GTSNPN and CDR2 is SVGIG (reference sequence). This CDR3 has 13 residues. V was cut by 8 bases and J by 2 bases, with 13 bases left in between.

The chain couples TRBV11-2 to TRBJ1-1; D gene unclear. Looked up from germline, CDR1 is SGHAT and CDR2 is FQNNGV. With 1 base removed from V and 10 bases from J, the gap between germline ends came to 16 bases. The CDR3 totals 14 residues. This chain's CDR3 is CASSLVRSSRGAFF. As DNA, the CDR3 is TGTGCCAGCAGCTTAGTACGGTCCTCCCGGGGAGCTTTCTTT.

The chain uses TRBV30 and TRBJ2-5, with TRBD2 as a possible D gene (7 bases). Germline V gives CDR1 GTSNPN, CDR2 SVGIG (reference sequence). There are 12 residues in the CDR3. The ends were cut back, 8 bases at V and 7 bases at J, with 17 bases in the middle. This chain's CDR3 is CASEGGVATQYF. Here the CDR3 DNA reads TGTGCCAGTGAGGGGGGGGTGGCGACCCAGTACTTC. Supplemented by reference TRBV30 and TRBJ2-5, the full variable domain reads SQTIHQWPATLVQPVGSPLSLECTVEGTSNPNLYWYRQAAGRGLQLLFYSVGIGQISSEVPQNLSASRPQDRQFILSSKKLLLSDSGFYLCASEGGVATQYFGPGTRLLVL.

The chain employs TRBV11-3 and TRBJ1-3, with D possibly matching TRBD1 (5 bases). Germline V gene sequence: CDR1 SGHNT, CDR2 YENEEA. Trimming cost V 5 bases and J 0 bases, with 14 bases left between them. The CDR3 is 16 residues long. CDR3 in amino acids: CASSRGGGASGNTIYF. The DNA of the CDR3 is TGTGCCAGCAGCCGCGGCGGGGGTGCCTCTGGAAACACCATATATTTT.

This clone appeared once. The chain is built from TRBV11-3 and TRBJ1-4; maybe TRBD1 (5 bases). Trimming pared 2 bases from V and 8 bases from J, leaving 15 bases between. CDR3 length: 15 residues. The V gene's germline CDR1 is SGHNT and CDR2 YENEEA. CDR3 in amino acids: CASSLPTGRGEKLFF. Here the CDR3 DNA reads TGTGCCAGCAGCTTACCTACAGGCCGGGGGGAAAAACTGTTTTTT. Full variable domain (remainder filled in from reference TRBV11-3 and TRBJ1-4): EAGVVQSPRYKIIEKKQPVAFWCNPISGHNTLYWYLQNLGQGPELLIRYENEEAVDDSQLPKDRFSAERLKGVDSTLKIQPAELGDSAVYLCASSLPTGRGEKLFFGSGTQLSVL.

In DNA form, the CDR3 reads TGTGCCACCAGCGGGACAGGGGGGATTCAGCCCCAGCATTTT. Translation gives CATSGTGGIQPQHF. The chain combines TRBV15 with TRBJ1-5, with 11 bases matching TRBD1. CDR1 and CDR2 from the germline V gene are LNHNV and YYDKDF (reference sequence). The ends lost 5 bases at V and 6 bases at J; junction bases unmatched: 3. CDR3 length: 14 residues.

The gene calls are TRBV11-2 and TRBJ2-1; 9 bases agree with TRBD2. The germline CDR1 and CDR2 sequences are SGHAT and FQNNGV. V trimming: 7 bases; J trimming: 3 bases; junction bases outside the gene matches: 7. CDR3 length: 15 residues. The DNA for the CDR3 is TGTGCCAGCACCTCGCGGGAGGGCGGCTACAATGAGCAGTTCTTC. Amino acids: CASTSREGGYNEQFF.

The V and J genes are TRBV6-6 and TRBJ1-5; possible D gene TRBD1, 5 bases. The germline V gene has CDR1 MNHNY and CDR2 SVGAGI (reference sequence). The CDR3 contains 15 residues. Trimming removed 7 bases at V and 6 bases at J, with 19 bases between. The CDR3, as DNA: TGTGCCAGCACTTGGTCGGGGTATGGGGGTCAGCCCCAGCATTTT. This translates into CASTWSGYGGQPQHF.

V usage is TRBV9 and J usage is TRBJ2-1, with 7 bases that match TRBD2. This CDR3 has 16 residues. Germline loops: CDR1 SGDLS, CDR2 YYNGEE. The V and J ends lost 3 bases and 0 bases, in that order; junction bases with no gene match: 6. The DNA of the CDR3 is TGTGCCAGCAGCGCCCTCACTAGCGTCTCCTACAATGAGCAGTTCTTC. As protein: CASSALTSVSYNEQFF.

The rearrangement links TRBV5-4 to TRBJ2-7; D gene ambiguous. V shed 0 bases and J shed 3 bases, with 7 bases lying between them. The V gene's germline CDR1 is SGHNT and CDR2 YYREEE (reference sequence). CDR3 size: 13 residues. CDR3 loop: CASSLEPDYEQYF. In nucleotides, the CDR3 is TGTGCCAGCAGCTTGGAACCCGACTACGAGCAGTACTTC.

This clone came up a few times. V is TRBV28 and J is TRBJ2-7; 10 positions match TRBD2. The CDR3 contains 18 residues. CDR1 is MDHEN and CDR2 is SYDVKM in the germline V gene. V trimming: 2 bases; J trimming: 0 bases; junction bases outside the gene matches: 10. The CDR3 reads CASSLLRLTSGSSYEQYF. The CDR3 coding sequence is TGTGCCAGCAGTTTACTCCGCCTGACTAGCGGGTCCTCCTACGAGCAGTACTTC.

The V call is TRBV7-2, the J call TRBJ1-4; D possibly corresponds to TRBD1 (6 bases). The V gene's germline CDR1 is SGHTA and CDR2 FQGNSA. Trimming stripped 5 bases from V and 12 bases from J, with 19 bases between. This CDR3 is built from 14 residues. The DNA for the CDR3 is TGTGCCAGCAGCCCCGCGGGGGGCCTTGAGGAACTGTTTTTT. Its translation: CASSPAGGLEELFF.

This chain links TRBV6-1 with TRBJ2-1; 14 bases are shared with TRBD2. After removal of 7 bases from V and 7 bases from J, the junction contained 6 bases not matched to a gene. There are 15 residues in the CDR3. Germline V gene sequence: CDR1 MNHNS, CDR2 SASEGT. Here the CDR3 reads CASTPGLAGVNEQFF. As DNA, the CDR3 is TGTGCCAGCACTCCGGGACTAGCGGGAGTGAATGAGCAGTTCTTC.

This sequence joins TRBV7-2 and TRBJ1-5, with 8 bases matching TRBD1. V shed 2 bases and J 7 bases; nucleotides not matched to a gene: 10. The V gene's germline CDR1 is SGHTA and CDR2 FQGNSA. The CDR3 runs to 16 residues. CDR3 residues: CASSLSPGGVGQPQHF. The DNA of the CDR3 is TGTGCCAGCAGCTTAAGCCCAGGGGGCGTTGGGCAGCCCCAGCATTTT.

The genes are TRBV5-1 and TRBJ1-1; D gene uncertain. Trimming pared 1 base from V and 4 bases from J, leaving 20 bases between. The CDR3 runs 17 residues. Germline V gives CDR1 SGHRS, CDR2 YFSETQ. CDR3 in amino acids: CASSLIGTVNSGTEAFF. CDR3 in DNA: TGCGCCAGCAGCTTGATAGGTACGGTGAATAGCGGCACTGAAGCTTTCTTT.